The source of this T cell receptor (beta chain) is a study of cytomegalovirus exposure and HLA in healthy donors (dated by TCRdb to the late 2010s). Background on the whole study: A later analysis indicated that the 120 or so validation repertoires were generated on the platform also employed for the approximately 700 repertoires of the first cohort. The study aimed to test whether signatures of past pathogen exposure could be identified by cataloging public T cell receptors. In addition to the first cohort of approximately 650 subjects, a separate validation cohort of approximately 110 different subjects was used. To predict cytomegalovirus infection status, the study combined high-throughput TCR immunosequencing, statistical association of individual TCRs with disease status, and machine learning.

Separate from the roughly 700-subject first cohort, the validation cohort of more than 90 subjects was the group to which the donors belonged. In regard to this clone: Its antigen remains unidentified. No quality values exist for individual bases; no much larger clone is one base distant.

General study outcomes and caveats: While some public TCRs were present in many individuals, most TCR sequences turned up only very rarely across donors. In the study, about 150 TCR beta chains were listed as associated with cytomegalovirus. Of the cluster scores, approximately 94% were above 0 in a later analysis, which found that TCRs clustered in the first cohort also tended to co-occur in the 120 validation repertoires. The validation cohort had no HLA typing available for a later analysis, so co-occurrence within that cohort was assessed over all 130 or so repertoires. A few of the identified cytomegalovirus-associated TCR beta chains were confirmed in vitro to be specific for cytomegalovirus antigens. It was suggested by the authors that the approach could potentially be generalized to other disease states and immunological phenotypes. The classifier was reported to diagnose cytomegalovirus status with high specificity and sensitivity in both the original and validation cohorts.

Library creation used the immunoSEQ multiplex PCR assay. The authors processed their data as follows. A statistical classification framework was built for diagnosing cytomegalovirus status from the catalog of TCR beta chain sequences. TCRdb provides this immuneACCESS table in a form limited to in-frame rearrangements. Some clones are lacking; in checked studies, under half of them reflect an unresolved V gene, and why the rest are absent is not known. V and J calls and clone size are given by that table; D and trimming were obtained from the DNA. The sample profile shows approximately 150,000 clones; approximately 88% of them were found once. The ten most abundant clones make up 4.5% of the sample. V has 8 bases trimmed and J has 4 bases trimmed; junction bases matching no gene number 8. The germline V gene (reference sequence) sets CDR1 to SEHNR and CDR2 to FQNEAQ. The CDR3, cysteine through phenylalanine, is 14 amino acids long. Of the read, only the CDR3 DNA is kept; its 42 bases are in frame from base 1.

Recombination linked TRBV7-9 to TRBJ2-1; 7 nucleotides in the junction match TRBD2. Sequencing was done on a sample of PBMCs. The TCR was taken from a man in his late teens or twenties in good health and CMV-seropositive. The CDR3 in this case is CASVHREAYNEQFF. The nucleotide sequence reads as follows: TGTGCCAGCGTTCACCGGGAGGCATACAATGAGCAGTTCTTC.